Below are 13 T cell receptor beta chains sequenced from a single sample in a study of shared clonotypes between healthy human individuals. Libraries were prepared by immunoSEQ multiplex PCR; TCRdb keeps only in-frame clonotypes and omits some of them. The data show under 2,500,000 clones, with approximately 96% seen just once and about 0.13% held by the top ten. The sample was naive CD4+ T cells sorted from blood. Subset described: CD45RA+ positively selected. The receptors stem from a young man in good health.

The rearrangement links TRBV30 to TRBJ2-1, with 8 nucleotides matching TRBD2. This CDR3 region has 14 residues. After removal of 5 bases from V and 0 bases from J, the junction contained 3 bases not matched to a gene. Germline CDR1 is GTSNPN and CDR2 is SVGIG (reference sequence). CDR3: CAWDGRGSYNEQFF. In DNA, the CDR3 is TGTGCCTGGGACGGGAGGGGCTCCTACAATGAGCAGTTCTTC. Full variable domain (rest looked up from reference TRBV30 and TRBJ2-1): SQTIHQWPATLVQPVGSPLSLECTVEGTSNPNLYWYRQAAGRGLQLLFYSVGIGQISSEVPQNLSASRPQDRQFILSSKKLLLSDSGFYLCAWDGRGSYNEQFFGPGTRLTVL.

This chain links TRBV30 with TRBJ2-1; D is unresolved. The CDR3 is 13 residues long. The ends were cut back, 0 bases at V and 9 bases at J, with 12 bases in the middle. Germline V CDR1 and CDR2: GTSNPN, SVGIG (reference sequence). CDR3 amino acids: CAWSVARYSEQFF. DNA for the CDR3: TGTGCCTGGAGTGTAGCCAGGTATAGTGAGCAGTTCTTC.

Concerning this clone itself: The same CDR3 arises from other DNA sequences in this sample as well. The CDR3, as DNA: TGTGCCAGCTCACCGCGACAGGAAACCTACGAGCAGTACTTC. It codes for CASSPRQETYEQYF. This rearrangement joins TRBV18 to TRBJ2-7; TRBD1 is a possible D gene (6 bases). Germline V CDR1 and CDR2: KGHSH, LQKENI. This CDR3 is 14 amino acids long. Trimming took 3 bases from V and 2 from J, leaving 11 bases between them.

V gene TRBV18 combines with J gene TRBJ2-1; no clear D gene. Trimming took 2 bases from V and 0 from J, leaving 11 bases between them. The CDR3 sequence is 16 residues long. Germline V CDR1 and CDR2: KGHSH, LQKENI. This CDR3 is CASSPMGGSSYNEQFF. The CDR3 DNA is TGTGCCAGCTCACCAATGGGCGGCAGCTCCTACAATGAGCAGTTCTTC.

In this sample, this clone turned up once. V and J are TRBV21-1 and TRBJ2-1; TRBD2, the table's D call, lacks a check against the DNA. TRBV21-1 is a listed pseudogene. The CDR3 is made up of 14 amino acids. The chain's CDR3 is CASSKVRVRNEQFF. The DNA of the CDR3 is TGTGCCAGCAGCAAAGTCCGGGTGAGGAATGAGCAGTTCTTC.

The chain joins TRBV9 to TRBJ2-7; 12 positions match TRBD1. The length of the CDR3 is 15 residues. Per the germline V gene, CDR1 is SGDLS and CDR2 is YYNGEE. Germline trimming cut 4 bases from V and 4 bases from J; bases unmatched to any gene: 6. CDR3 DNA sequence: TGTGCCAGCAGCCCGGGGACAGGGGGCTCTTACGAGCAGTACTTC. Translating it yields CASSPGTGGSYEQYF.

This chain uses TRBV28 with TRBJ2-7; a possible D gene is TRBD2 (5 bases). CDR1 and CDR2 (germline): MDHEN, SYDVKM. V was cut by 2 bases and J by 2 bases, with 25 bases left in between. This CDR3 region has 19 residues. The CDR3 DNA reads as TGTGCCAGCAGTTTAGGGTTGCGGTCGGACTCGGGCAAGACCTACGAGCAGTACTTC. It codes for CASSLGLRSDSGKTYEQYF.

V usage is TRBV14 and J usage is TRBJ1-2, with 9 bases identical to TRBD1. CDR1 is SGHDN and CDR2 is FVKESK in the germline V gene. J was trimmed by 3 bases and V by 4 bases; bases with no gene match: 9. The CDR3 totals 16 residues. The CDR3 here is CASSRLQGARDYGYTF. The CDR3, as DNA: TGTGCCAGCAGCCGGCTACAGGGGGCGCGGGACTATGGCTACACCTTC.

This chain connects TRBV6-6 to TRBJ1-2; TRBD1 matches at 9 bases. The length of the CDR3 is 12 residues. V lost 11 bases and J lost 6; bases outside the gene matches: 7. Germline-derived CDR1 and CDR2 are MNHNY and SVGAGI (reference sequence). In DNA form, the CDR3 reads TGTGCCGGGGGGGACAGGGTACATGGCTACACCTTC. Amino acids: CAGGDRVHGYTF.

The chain carries TRBV5-1 and TRBJ2-1; 8 bases fit TRBD1. The CDR3 is 15 residues long. The germline V gene encodes CDR1 SGHRS and CDR2 YFSETQ. After removal of 7 bases from V and 5 bases from J, the junction contained 11 bases not matched to a gene. DNA for the CDR3: TGCGCCAGCCGCTACCCGGGACAGGCAGACAATGAGCAGTTCTTC. Translation: CASRYPGQADNEQFF.

Here the CDR3 DNA reads TGTGCCAGCAGTCGTAGCGGGAGGCCCAACAATGAGCAGTTCTTC. It specifies CASSRSGRPNNEQFF. This chain connects TRBV6-5 to TRBJ2-1; 10 positions agree with TRBD2. Germline-derived CDR1 and CDR2 are MNHEY and SVGAGI. This CDR3 comprises 15 residues. V shed 5 bases and J 5 bases; nucleotides not matched to a gene: 6.

The chain recombines TRBV9 with TRBJ2-2, with D hard to call. Between the trimmed V and J ends, which lost 2 bases and 9 bases, there was a span of 8 bases. CDR1 and CDR2 (germline): SGDLS, YYNGEE. This CDR3 contains 12 residues. CDR3 residues: CASSVRARELFF. The CDR3 DNA sequence: TGTGCCAGCAGCGTTCGGGCAAGGGAGCTGTTTTTT.

V gene TRBV11-2 combines with J gene TRBJ2-2; TRBD2 might be the D (5 bases). The germline V gene encodes CDR1 SGHAT and CDR2 FQNNGV. This CDR3 contains 19 residues. The ends were cut back, 4 bases at V and 4 bases at J, with 25 bases in the middle. CDR3 sequence (DNA): TGTGCCAGCAGCTCTCTGACGACCGGGGTTTTATCAGGCACCGGGGAGCTGTTTTTT. Residues: CASSSLTTGVLSGTGELFF.